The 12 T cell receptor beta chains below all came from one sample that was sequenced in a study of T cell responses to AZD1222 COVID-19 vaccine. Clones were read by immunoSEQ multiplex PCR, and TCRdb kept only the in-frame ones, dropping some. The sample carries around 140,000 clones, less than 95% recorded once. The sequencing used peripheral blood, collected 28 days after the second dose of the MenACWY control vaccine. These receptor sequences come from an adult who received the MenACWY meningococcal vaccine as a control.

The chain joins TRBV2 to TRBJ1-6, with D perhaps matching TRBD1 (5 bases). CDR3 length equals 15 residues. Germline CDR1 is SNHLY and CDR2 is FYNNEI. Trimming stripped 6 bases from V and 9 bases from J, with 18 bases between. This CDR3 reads CASRGGTPRGSPLHF. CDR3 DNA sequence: TGTGCCAGCAGGGGAGGGACCCCCCGGGGTTCACCCCTCCACTTT.

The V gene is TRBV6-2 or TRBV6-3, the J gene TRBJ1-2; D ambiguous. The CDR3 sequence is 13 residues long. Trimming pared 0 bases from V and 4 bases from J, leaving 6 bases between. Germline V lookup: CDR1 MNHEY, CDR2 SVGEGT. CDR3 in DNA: TGTGCCAGCAGTTACTCGGTGGGCTATGGCTACACCTTC. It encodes CASSYSVGYGYTF.

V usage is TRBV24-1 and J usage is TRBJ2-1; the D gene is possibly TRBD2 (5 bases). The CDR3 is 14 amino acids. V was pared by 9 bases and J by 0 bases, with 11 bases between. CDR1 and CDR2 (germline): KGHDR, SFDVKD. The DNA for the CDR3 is TGTGCCACCGGGAGACGAGGCTCCTACAATGAGCAGTTCTTC. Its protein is CATGRRGSYNEQFF.

Here the CDR3 DNA reads TGTGCCAGCAGCTTACTGGGGGGGGAACAAGAGACCCAGTACTTC. Translating gives CASSLLGGEQETQYF. The rearrangement uses TRBV11-2 and TRBJ2-5, with 7 bases that match TRBD2. CDR3 length: 15 amino acids. The germline CDR1 and CDR2 sequences are SGHAT and FQNNGV. After removal of 2 bases from V and 2 bases from J, the junction contained 5 bases not matched to a gene.

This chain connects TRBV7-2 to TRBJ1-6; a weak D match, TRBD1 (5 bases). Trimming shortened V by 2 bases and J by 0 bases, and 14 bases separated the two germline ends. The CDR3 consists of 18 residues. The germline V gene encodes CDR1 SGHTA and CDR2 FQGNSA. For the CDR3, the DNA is TGTGCCAGCAGCTTATACGTTCCAGGGAGCTCCTATAATTCACCCCTCCACTTT. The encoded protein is CASSLYVPGSSYNSPLHF.

The CDR3 is CASGLAGADTQYF. CDR3 in DNA: TGTGCTAGCGGACTAGCGGGAGCCGATACGCAGTATTTT. The chain recombines TRBV12-5 with TRBJ2-3, with 13 bases identical to TRBD2. This CDR3 spans 13 amino acids. Trimming at V came to 9 bases and at J to 6 bases, leaving 3 bases not matched to a gene. Germline values: CDR1 LGHNT, CDR2 FRNRAP. Supplemented by reference TRBV12-5 and TRBJ2-3, the full variable domain reads DARVTQTPRHKVTEMGQEVTMRCQPILGHNTVFWYRQTMMQGLELLAYFRNRAPLDDSGMPKDRFSAEMPDATLATLKIQPSEPRDSAVYFCASGLAGADTQYFGPGTRLTVL.

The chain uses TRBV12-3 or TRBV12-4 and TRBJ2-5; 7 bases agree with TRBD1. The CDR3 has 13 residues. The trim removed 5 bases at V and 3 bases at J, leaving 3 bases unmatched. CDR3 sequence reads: CASSQGTEETQYF. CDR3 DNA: TGTGCCAGCAGTCAAGGGACAGAAGAGACCCAGTACTTC.

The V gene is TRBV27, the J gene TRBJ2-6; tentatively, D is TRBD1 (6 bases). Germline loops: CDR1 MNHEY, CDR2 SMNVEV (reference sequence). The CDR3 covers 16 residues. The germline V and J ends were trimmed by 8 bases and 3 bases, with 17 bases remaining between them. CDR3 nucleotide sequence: TGTGCCAGCGCGGGTGGGGGCGTGGGTGGGGCCAACGTCCTGACTTTC. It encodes CASAGGGVGGANVLTF.

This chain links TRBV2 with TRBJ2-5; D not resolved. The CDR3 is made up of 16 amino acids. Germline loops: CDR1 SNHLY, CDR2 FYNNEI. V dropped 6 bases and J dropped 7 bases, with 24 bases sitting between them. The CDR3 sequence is CASSEPVRSPPGTQYF. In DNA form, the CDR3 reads TGTGCCAGCAGCGAACCTGTCCGAAGTCCCCCCGGGACCCAGTACTTC.

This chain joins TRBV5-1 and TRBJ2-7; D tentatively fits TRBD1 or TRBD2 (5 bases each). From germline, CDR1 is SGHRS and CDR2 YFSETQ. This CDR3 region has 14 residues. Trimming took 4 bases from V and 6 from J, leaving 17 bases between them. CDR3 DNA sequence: TGCGCCAGCAGCGACCGGGACGGAGCCTCCGAGCAGTACTTC. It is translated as CASSDRDGASEQYF.

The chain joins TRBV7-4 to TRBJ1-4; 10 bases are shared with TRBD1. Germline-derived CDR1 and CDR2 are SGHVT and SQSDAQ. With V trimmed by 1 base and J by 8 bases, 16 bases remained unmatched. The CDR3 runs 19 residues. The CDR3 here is CASSLGPPPTGGEGEKLFF. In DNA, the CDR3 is TGTGCCAGCAGCTTAGGACCCCCGCCGACAGGGGGCGAAGGAGAAAAACTGTTTTTT.

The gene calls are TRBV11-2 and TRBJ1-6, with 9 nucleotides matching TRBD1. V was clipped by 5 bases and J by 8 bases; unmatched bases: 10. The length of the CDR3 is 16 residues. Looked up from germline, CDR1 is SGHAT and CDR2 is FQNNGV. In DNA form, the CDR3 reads TGTGCCAGCAGCGATCTACTGACAGGGGGAGATTCACCCCTCCACTTT. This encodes CASSDLLTGGDSPLHF. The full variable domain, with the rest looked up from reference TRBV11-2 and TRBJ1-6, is EAGVAQSPRYKIIEKRQSVAFWCNPISGHATLYWYQQILGQGPKLLIQFQNNGVVDDSQLPKDRFSAERLKGVDSTLKIQPAKLEDSAVYLCASSDLLTGGDSPLHFGNGTRLTVT.